This T cell receptor (beta chain) originates from a study of blood T cell repertoires in COVID-19. The repertoire was sequenced with immunoSEQ multiplex PCR; TCRdb's copy has only in-frame clones and lacks some. The top ten clones hold approximately 0.96% of a sample with over 300,000 clones, more than 75% of them seen once. The table lists this clone with a count of one. Sequenced input: PBMCs or T cells enriched from blood (not recorded which). The sequence was obtained from a woman in her twenties or thirties with acute COVID-19.

The CDR3 bases are TGTGCCAGCAGCCAAGTTCCAGGGGTCTACGGTGAAGCTTTCTTT. This encodes CASSQVPGVYGEAFF. V is TRBV3-1 (or the pseudogene TRBV3-2) and J is TRBJ1-1, with D possibly matching TRBD1 (6 bases). CDR1 and CDR2 from the germline V gene are LGHDT and YNNKEL (reference sequence). The length of the CDR3 is 15 residues. V lost 1 base and J 7 bases, leaving 16 bases between the germline ends.